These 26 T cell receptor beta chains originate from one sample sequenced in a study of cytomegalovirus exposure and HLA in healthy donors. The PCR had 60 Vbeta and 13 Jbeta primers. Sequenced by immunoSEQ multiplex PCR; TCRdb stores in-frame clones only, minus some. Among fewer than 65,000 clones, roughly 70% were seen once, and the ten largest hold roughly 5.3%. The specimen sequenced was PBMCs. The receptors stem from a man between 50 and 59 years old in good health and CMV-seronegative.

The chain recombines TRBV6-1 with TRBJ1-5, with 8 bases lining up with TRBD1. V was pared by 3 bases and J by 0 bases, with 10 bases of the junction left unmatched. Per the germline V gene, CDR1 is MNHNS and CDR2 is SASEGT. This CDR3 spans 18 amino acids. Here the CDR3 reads CASSEGGQGWLSNQPQHF. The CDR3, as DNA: TGTGCCAGCAGTGAGGGTGGACAGGGTTGGCTTAGCAATCAGCCCCAGCATTTT.

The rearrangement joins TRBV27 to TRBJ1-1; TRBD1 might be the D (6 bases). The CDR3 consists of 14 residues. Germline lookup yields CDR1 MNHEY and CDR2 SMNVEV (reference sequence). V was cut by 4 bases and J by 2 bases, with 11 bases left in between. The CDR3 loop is CASSYQGPNTEAFF. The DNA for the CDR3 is TGTGCCAGCAGTTACCAGGGGCCAAACACTGAAGCTTTCTTT.

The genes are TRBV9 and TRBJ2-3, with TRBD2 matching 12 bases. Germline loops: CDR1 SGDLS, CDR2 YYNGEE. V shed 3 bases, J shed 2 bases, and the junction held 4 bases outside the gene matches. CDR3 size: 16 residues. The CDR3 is CASSGGTSGLTDTQYF. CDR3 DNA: TGTGCCAGCAGCGGGGGGACTAGCGGGCTCACAGATACGCAGTATTTT.

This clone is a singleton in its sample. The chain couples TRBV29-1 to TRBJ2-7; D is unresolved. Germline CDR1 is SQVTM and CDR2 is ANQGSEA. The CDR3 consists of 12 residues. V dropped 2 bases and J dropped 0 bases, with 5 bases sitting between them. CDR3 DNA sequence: TGCAGCGTTGAATACAGCTCCTACGAGCAGTACTTC. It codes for CSVEYSSYEQYF.

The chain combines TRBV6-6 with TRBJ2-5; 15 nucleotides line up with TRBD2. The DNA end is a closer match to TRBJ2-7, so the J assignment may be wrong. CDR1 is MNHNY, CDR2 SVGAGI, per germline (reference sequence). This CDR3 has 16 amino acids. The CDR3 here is CASSGLAGGSSYEQYF. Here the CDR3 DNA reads TGTGCCAGCAGTGGACTAGCGGGGGGGAGCTCCTACGAGCAGTACTTC.

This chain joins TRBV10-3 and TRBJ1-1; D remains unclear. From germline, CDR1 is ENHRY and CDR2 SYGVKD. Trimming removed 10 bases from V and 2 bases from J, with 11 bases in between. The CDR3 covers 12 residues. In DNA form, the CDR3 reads TGTGCCACCACCCCGGGAAACACTGAAGCTTTCTTT. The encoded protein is CATTPGNTEAFF.

CDR3 bases: TGTGCCAGCAGCTTAGGGTTTAGCGGGGTTACCTCCTACAATGAGCAGTTCTTC. This gives the protein CASSLGFSGVTSYNEQFF. The genes are TRBV13 and TRBJ2-1, with TRBD2 matching over 8 bases. Germline-derived CDR1 and CDR2 are PRHDT and FYEKMQ (reference sequence). This CDR3 has 18 residues. V was clipped by 0 bases and J by 0 bases; unmatched bases: 7.

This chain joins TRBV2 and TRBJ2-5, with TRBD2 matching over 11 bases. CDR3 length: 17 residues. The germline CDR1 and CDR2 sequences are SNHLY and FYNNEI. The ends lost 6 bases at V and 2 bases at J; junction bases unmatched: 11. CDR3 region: CASRTILGLADQETQYF. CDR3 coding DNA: TGTGCCAGCAGGACTATTTTGGGACTAGCGGATCAAGAGACCCAGTACTTC.

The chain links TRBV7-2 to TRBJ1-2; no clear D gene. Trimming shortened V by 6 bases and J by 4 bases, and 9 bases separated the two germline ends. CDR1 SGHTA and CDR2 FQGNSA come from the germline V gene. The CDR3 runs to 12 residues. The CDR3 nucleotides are TGTGCCAGCAGTGGCGGGCCCTATGGCTACACCTTC. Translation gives CASSGGPYGYTF. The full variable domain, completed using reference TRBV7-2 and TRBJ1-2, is GAGVSQSPSNKVTEKGKDVELRCDPISGHTALYWYRQSLGQGLEFLIYFQGNSAPDKSGLPSDRFSAERTGGSVSTLTIQRTQQEDSAVYLCASSGGPYGYTFGSGTRLTVV.

CDR3: CASSAWGTGASYEQYF. As DNA, the CDR3 is TGTGCCAGCAGTGCGTGGGGGACAGGGGCCTCCTACGAGCAGTACTTC. The chain carries TRBV2 and TRBJ2-5, with 10 bases fitting TRBD1. The J call is in doubt because the DNA end fits TRBJ2-7 better. CDR3 length: 16 amino acids. Per germline, CDR1 SNHLY and CDR2 FYNNEI.

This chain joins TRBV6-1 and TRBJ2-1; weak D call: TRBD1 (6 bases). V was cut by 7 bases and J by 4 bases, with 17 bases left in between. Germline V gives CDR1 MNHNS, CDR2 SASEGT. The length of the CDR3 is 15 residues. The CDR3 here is CASKSGANPYNEQFF. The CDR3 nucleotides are TGTGCCAGCAAGTCAGGGGCCAACCCGTACAATGAGCAGTTCTTC.

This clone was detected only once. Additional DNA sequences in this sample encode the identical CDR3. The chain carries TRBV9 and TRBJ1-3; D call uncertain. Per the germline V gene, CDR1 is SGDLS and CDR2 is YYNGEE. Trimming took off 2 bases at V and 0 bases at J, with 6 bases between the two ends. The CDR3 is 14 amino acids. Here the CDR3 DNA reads TGTGCCAGCAGCGTGGGCAGCTCTGGAAACACCATATATTTT. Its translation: CASSVGSSGNTIYF.

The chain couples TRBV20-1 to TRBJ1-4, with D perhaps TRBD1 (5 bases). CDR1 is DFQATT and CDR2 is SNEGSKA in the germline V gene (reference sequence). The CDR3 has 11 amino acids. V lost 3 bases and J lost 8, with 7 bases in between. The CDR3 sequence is CSASRGEKLFF. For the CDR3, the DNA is TGCAGTGCTAGTCGGGGGGAAAAACTGTTTTTT.

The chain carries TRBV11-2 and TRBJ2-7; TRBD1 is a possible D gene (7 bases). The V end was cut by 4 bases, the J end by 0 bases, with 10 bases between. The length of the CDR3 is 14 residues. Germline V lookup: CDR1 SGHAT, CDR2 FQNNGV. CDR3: CASSWGDSSYEQYF. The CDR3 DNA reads TGTGCCAGCAGCTGGGGGGACAGCTCCTACGAGCAGTACTTC.

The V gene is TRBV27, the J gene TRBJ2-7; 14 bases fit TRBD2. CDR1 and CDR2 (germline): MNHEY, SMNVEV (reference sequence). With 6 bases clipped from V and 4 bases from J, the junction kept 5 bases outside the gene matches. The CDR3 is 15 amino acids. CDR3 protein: CASRRLAGGLYEQYF. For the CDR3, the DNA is TGTGCCAGCAGGCGACTAGCGGGGGGGCTTTACGAGCAGTACTTC.

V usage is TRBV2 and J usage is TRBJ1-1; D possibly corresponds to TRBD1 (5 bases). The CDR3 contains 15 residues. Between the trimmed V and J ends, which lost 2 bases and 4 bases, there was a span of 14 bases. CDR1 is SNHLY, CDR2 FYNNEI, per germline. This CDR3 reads CASSETMAGGTEAFF. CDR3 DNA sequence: TGTGCCAGCAGTGAAACGATGGCGGGGGGCACTGAAGCTTTCTTT.

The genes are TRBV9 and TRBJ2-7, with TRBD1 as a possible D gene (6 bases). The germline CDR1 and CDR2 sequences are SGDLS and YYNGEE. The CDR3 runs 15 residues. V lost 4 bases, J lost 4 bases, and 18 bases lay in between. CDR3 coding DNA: TGTGCCAGCAGCCCCCTATCAGGGACACTTTACGAGCAGTACTTC. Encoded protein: CASSPLSGTLYEQYF.

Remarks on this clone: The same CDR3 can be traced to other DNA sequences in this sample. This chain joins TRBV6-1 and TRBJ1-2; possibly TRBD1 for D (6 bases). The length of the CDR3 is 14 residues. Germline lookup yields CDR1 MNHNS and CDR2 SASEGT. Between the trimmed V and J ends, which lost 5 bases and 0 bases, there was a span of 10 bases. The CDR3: CASSQGQTNYGYTF. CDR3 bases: TGTGCCAGCAGTCAGGGGCAGACTAACTATGGCTACACCTTC.

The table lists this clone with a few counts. Here the CDR3 reads CASSVQGVDEQYF. In DNA form, the CDR3 reads TGTGCCAGCAGCGTACAGGGGGTTGACGAGCAGTACTTC. The gene calls are TRBV9 and TRBJ2-7; 7 positions agree with TRBD1. This CDR3 spans 13 amino acids. J lost 5 bases, V lost 1 base, and 3 bases had no gene match. Germline CDR1 is SGDLS and CDR2 is YYNGEE.

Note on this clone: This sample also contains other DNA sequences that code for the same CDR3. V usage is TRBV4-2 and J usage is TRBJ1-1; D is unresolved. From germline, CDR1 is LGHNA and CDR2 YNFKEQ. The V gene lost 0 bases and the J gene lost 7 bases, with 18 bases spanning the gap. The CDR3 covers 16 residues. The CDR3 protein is CASSQDPRGRAREAFF. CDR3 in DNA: TGTGCCAGCAGCCAAGACCCTCGAGGGCGGGCCCGTGAAGCTTTCTTT.

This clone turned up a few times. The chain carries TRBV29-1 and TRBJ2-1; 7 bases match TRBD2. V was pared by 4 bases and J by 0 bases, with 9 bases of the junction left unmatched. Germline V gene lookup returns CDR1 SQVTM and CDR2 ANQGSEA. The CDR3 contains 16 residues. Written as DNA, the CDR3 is TGCAGCGTTGGTGCTGAGACTAGCATCTCCTACAATGAGCAGTTCTTC. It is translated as CSVGAETSISYNEQFF.

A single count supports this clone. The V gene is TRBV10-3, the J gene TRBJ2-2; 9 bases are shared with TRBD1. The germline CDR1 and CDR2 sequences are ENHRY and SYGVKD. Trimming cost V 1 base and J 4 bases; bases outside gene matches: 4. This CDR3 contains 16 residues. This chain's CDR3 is CAISELGDRVTGELFF. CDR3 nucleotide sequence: TGTGCCATCAGTGAGTTGGGGGACAGGGTCACCGGGGAGCTGTTTTTT.

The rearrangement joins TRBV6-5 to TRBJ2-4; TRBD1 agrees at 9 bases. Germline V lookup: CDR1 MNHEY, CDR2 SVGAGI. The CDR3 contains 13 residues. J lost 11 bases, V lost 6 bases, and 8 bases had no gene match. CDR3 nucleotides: TGTGCCAGCAGCCGCCCGGGACAGGGTTTTCAGTACTTC. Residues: CASSRPGQGFQYF.

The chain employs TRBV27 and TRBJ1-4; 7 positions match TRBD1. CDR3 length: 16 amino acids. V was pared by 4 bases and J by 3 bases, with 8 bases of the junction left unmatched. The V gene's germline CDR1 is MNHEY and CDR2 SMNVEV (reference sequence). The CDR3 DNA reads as TGTGCCAGCAGTTCGTACACAGGGGTGTCTAATGAAAAACTGTTTTTT. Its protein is CASSSYTGVSNEKLFF.

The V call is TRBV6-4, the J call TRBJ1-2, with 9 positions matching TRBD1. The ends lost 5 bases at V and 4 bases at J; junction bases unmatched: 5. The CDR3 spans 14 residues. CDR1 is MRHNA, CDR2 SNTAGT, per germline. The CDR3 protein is CASSPSTGGYGYTF. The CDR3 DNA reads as TGTGCCAGCAGTCCCTCGACAGGGGGCTATGGCTACACCTTC.

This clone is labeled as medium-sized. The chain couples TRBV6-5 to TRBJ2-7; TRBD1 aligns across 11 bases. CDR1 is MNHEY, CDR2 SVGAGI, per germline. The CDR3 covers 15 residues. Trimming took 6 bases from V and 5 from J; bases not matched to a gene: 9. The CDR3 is CASRPPGQGVHEQYF. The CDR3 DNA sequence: TGTGCCAGCAGACCTCCGGGACAGGGGGTCCACGAGCAGTACTTC.